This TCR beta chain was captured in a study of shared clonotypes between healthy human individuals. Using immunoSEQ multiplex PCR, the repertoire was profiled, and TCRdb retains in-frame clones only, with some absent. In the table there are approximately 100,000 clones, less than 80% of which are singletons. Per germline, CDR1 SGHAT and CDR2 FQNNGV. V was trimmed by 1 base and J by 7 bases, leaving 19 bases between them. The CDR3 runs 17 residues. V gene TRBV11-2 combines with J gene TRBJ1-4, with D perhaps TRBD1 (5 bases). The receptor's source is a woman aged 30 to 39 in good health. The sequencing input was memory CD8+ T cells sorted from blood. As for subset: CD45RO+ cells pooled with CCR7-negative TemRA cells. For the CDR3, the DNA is TGTGCCAGCAGCTTAGTCCTCAGGAGGGGCCCTAGTGAAAAACTGTTTTTT. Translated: CASSLVLRRGPSEKLFF.